This TCR beta chain was identified during a study of T cell changes during pregnancy in multiple sclerosis. Method: immunoSEQ multiplex PCR; TCRdb's copy keeps in-frame clones and lacks some. The table records 95,000 to 100,000 clones, around 90% of them present only once. The material sequenced was peripheral blood, taken in the second trimester of pregnancy. The sequence derives from a female donor with multiple sclerosis, enrolled in a pregnancy study.

Here the CDR3 DNA reads TGTGCCAGTAGCCCCAAGGGGACAGGGAGAAACATTCAGTACTTC. Its protein is CASSPKGTGRNIQYF. The J gene is TRBJ2-4, the V gene TRBV19; 9 nucleotides agree with TRBD1. With 6 bases clipped from V and 6 bases from J, the junction kept 9 bases outside the gene matches. The CDR3 has 15 residues. Germline V lookup: CDR1 LNHDA, CDR2 SQIVND (reference sequence).